This passage covers 32 T cell receptor beta chains from one sample sequenced in a study of blood T cell repertoires in COVID-19 (dated by TCRdb to the early 2020s). Receptor amplification or capture employed the immunoSEQ multiplex PCR assay. Imported from immuneACCESS, the table was reduced by TCRdb to in-frame sequences with V and J called. These copies leave out some clones; in studies compared against another copy, an unresolved V gene accounts for under half, and the cause of the remainder is not known. Present in this sample are more than 350,000 clones, around 90% of which were seen just once. Around 3% of the sample is taken by the ten largest. The source material was peripheral blood. Receptors originate from a woman in her thirties with COVID-19, enrolled during active disease.

The V call is TRBV27, the J call TRBJ1-6; 9 bases align to TRBD1. CDR3 length: 15 amino acids. The germline gives CDR1 MNHEY, CDR2 SMNVEV (reference sequence). Trimming at V came to 8 bases and at J to 7 bases, leaving 9 bases not matched to a gene. The CDR3 DNA follows: TGTGCCAGCGGCAAACCGGGACAGGGAAATTCACCCCTCCACTTT. Protein sequence: CASGKPGQGNSPLHF.

The chain combines TRBV24-1 with TRBJ1-5; D gene unclear. Trimming took off 4 bases at V and 3 bases at J, with 9 bases between the two ends. This CDR3 comprises 14 residues. Looked up from germline, CDR1 is KGHDR and CDR2 is SFDVKD. This CDR3 reads CATSEAGFNQPQHF. CDR3 sequence (DNA): TGTGCCACCAGTGAGGCGGGGTTCAATCAGCCCCAGCATTTT.

The chain employs TRBV6-5 and TRBJ2-1; TRBD1 matches 9 bases. The CDR3 loop spans 15 amino acids. CDR1 is MNHEY, CDR2 SVGAGI, per germline. V lost 2 bases and J lost 8; bases outside the gene matches: 7. CDR3 DNA sequence: TGTGCCAGCAGTTACCCGGACAGGGGAAGCTATGAGCAGTTCTTC. As protein: CASSYPDRGSYEQFF.

A single count supports this clone. The CDR3 coding sequence is TGTGCCAGCTCACCCCGGGGACAGGCCTTCATGAACACTGAAGCTTTCTTT. It specifies CASSPRGQAFMNTEAFF. The rearrangement links TRBV18 to TRBJ1-1; the match to TRBD1 covers 8 bases. V lost 3 bases to trimming and J lost 0 bases; unmatched junction nucleotides: 9. Germline V CDR1 and CDR2: KGHSH, LQKENI. CDR3 size: 17 residues.

This chain links TRBV1 with TRBJ2-1; the table's D call of TRBD2 was not tested on the DNA. TRBV1 is flagged as a pseudogene. The CDR3 length is 15 residues. CDR3 coding DNA: TGCACCAGCAGCCGGACTAGCGGGGGGCCTGATGAGCAGTTCTTC. As protein: CTSSRTSGGPDEQFF.

The genes are TRBV27 and TRBJ1-2; D is uncertain. The V gene's germline CDR1 is MNHEY and CDR2 SMNVEV (reference sequence). Trimming removed 5 bases from V and 5 bases from J, with 15 bases in between. The CDR3 length is 14 residues. The CDR3 DNA is TGTGCCAGCAGTGAACAGCGGTGGGGATATGGCTACACCTTC. Translation: CASSEQRWGYGYTF.

CDR3 protein: CASMQQAHGYTF. The CDR3, as DNA: TGTGCCAGCATGCAACAGGCCCATGGCTACACCTTC. The J gene is TRBJ1-2, the V gene TRBV2; D might be TRBD1 (5 bases). From germline, CDR1 is SNHLY and CDR2 FYNNEI. The CDR3 extends over 12 amino acids. The V and J ends lost 7 bases and 6 bases respectively, with 12 bases between them.

The gene calls are TRBV25-1 and TRBJ2-3; weak D call: TRBD1 (5 bases). Trimming removed 4 bases from V and 2 bases from J, with 10 bases in between. CDR1 is MGHDK, CDR2 SYGVNS, per germline. The CDR3 spans 14 residues. CDR3 in amino acids: CASSGAGITDTQYF. The CDR3 DNA is TGTGCCAGCAGTGGGGCAGGGATCACAGATACGCAGTATTTT.

The chain has TRBV29-1 and TRBJ2-2, with TRBD1 matching 10 bases. Germline V gene sequence: CDR1 SQVTM, CDR2 ANQGSEA. CDR3 length: 15 amino acids. J lost 2 bases, V lost 4 bases, and 4 bases had no gene match. CDR3 DNA sequence: TGCAGCGTTGCAGGGACAGGGGTAAACACCGGGGAGCTGTTTTTT. Translation: CSVAGTGVNTGELFF.

Only one count was recorded for this clone. The chain employs TRBV5-6 and TRBJ2-7, with D hard to call. There are 15 residues in the CDR3. The germline gives CDR1 SGHDT, CDR2 YYEEEE. Trimming shortened V by 0 bases and J by 5 bases, and 15 bases separated the two germline ends. The CDR3 loop reads CASSLGLSLYDEQYF. CDR3 in DNA: TGTGCCAGCAGCTTGGGGTTGAGCTTGTACGACGAGCAGTACTTC.

This chain uses TRBV30 with TRBJ2-5, with TRBD2 as a possible D gene (6 bases). Trimming cost V 0 bases and J 10 bases, with 15 bases left between them. Germline assignment: CDR1 GTSNPN and CDR2 SVGIG (reference sequence). The CDR3 totals 13 residues. CDR3 region: CAWSVTFGGDQYF. For the CDR3, the DNA is TGTGCCTGGAGTGTAACATTTGGAGGGGACCAGTACTTC. Together with reference TRBV30 and TRBJ2-5, the CDR3 gives the full variable domain: SQTIHQWPATLVQPVGSPLSLECTVEGTSNPNLYWYRQAAGRGLQLLFYSVGIGQISSEVPQNLSASRPQDRQFILSSKKLLLSDSGFYLCAWSVTFGGDQYFGPGTRLLVL.

The chain joins TRBV5-5 to TRBJ2-3; D is undetermined. Germline V gene data show CDR1 as SGHKS and CDR2 as YYEKEE (reference sequence). The CDR3 has 15 residues. V was cut by 4 bases and J by 0 bases, with 12 bases left in between. For the CDR3, the DNA is TGTGCCAGCAGCCCCCGTAGCTCAAGCACAGATACGCAGTATTTT. It translates to CASSPRSSSTDTQYF.

This clone appeared a few times. V usage is TRBV2 and J usage is TRBJ2-7; D gene uncertain. Germline V gene lookup returns CDR1 SNHLY and CDR2 FYNNEI. This CDR3 region has 14 residues. V was shortened by 7 bases and J by 1 base, with 14 bases between the two germline ends. CDR3 coding DNA: TGTGCCAGCAAAAGCCAGGCACAATCCTACGAGCAGTACGTC. Its translation: CASKSQAQSYEQYV.

The V and J genes are TRBV5-1 and TRBJ1-2, with TRBD1 as a possible D gene (5 bases). V lost 5 bases and J lost 8, with 19 bases in between. The CDR3 has 14 amino acids. From germline, CDR1 is SGHRS and CDR2 YFSETQ. CDR3 nucleotides: TGCGCCAGCAGTCTGGCCCAGGGTATTATCGGCTACACCTTC. Translation: CASSLAQGIIGYTF. Based on the CDR3 plus reference TRBV5-1 and TRBJ1-2, the full variable domain is KAGVTQTPRYLIKTRGQQVTLSCSPISGHRSVSWYQQTPGQGLQFLFEYFSETQRNKGNFPGRFSGRQFSNSRSEMNVSTLELGDSALYLCASSLAQGIIGYTFGSGTRLTVV.

The chain combines TRBV28 with TRBJ2-7; tentative D call: TRBD2 (6 bases). CDR3 size: 14 residues. The V gene's germline CDR1 is MDHEN and CDR2 SYDVKM. Trimming shortened V by 3 bases and J by 1 base, and 10 bases separated the two germline ends. The CDR3 bases are TGTGCCAGCAGTTTTCCGGGGGAGTCCTACGAGCAGTACTTC. Amino acids: CASSFPGESYEQYF.

The rearrangement joins TRBV11-3 to TRBJ2-2, with 8 bases that match TRBD2. The CDR3 spans 14 residues. The V segment lost 5 bases and the J segment 9 bases; nucleotides outside the gene matches: 8. CDR1 and CDR2 from the germline V gene are SGHNT and YENEEA. The chain's CDR3 is CASSPVAGRWELFF. The CDR3 nucleotides are TGTGCCAGCAGCCCTGTAGCGGGACGTTGGGAGCTGTTTTTT.

This chain uses TRBV5-1 with TRBJ2-3; tentatively, D is TRBD2 (5 bases). The CDR3 sequence is 14 residues long. Germline V gene data show CDR1 as SGHRS and CDR2 as YFSETQ. V lost 1 base to trimming and J lost 5 bases, with 11 bases between them. CDR3 sequence: CASSLFRSGDTQYF. CDR3 DNA: TGCGCCAGCAGCTTGTTCCGGAGCGGAGATACGCAGTATTTT.

The V and J genes are TRBV6-8 and TRBJ2-7; 16 bases are a match to TRBD2. Germline V gives CDR1 MNHGY, CDR2 SAAAGT. V trimming: 2 bases; J trimming: 5 bases; junction bases outside the gene matches: 12. The CDR3 is made up of 19 amino acids. The CDR3 loop reads CASSYLGTSGRALKDEQYV. In DNA form, the CDR3 reads TGTGCCAGCAGTTACCTGGGGACTAGCGGGAGGGCCCTCAAGGACGAGCAGTACGTC.

This chain uses TRBV9 with TRBJ1-2; TRBD1 aligns across 9 bases. Germline assignment: CDR1 SGDLS and CDR2 YYNGEE. The V gene end was trimmed by 5 bases and the J gene end by 3 bases; junction bases not matched to a gene: 8. The CDR3 loop spans 15 amino acids. Here the CDR3 reads CASSGDRGSDYGYTF. CDR3 nucleotides: TGTGCCAGCAGTGGAGACAGGGGGTCCGACTATGGCTACACCTTC.

The CDR3 bases are TGTGCCAGCAGTGAACCAGCAGTAGGGATGGCGGGCCCAGATACGCAGTATTTT. Its protein product is CASSEPAVGMAGPDTQYF. The chain is built from TRBV7-9 and TRBJ2-3, with D possibly TRBD2 on 5 matching bases. The germline CDR1 and CDR2 sequences are SEHNR and FQNEAQ (reference sequence). Trimming took off 6 bases at V and 4 bases at J, with 26 bases between the two ends. CDR3 length equals 18 residues.

This clone appeared once. The V call is TRBV3-1 (or the pseudogene TRBV3-2), the J call TRBJ2-1, with 9 positions matching TRBD2. Trimming at V came to 4 bases and at J to 5 bases, leaving 3 bases not matched to a gene. Germline V lookup: CDR1 LGHDT, CDR2 YNNKEL (reference sequence). The CDR3 spans 14 residues. In DNA, the CDR3 is TGTGCCAGCAGCCTAGCGGGAGCCAACAATGAGCAGTTCTTC. Its protein product is CASSLAGANNEQFF.

The V gene is TRBV28, the J gene TRBJ2-7, with D possibly TRBD2 on 5 matching bases. Trimming shortened V by 3 bases and J by 7 bases, and 10 bases separated the two germline ends. Germline CDR1 MDHEN, CDR2 SYDVKM. This CDR3 is built from 12 residues. The CDR3 loop reads CASSFLSGEQYF. The CDR3 nucleotides read TGTGCCAGCAGTTTCCTCTCGGGGGAGCAGTACTTC.

The J gene is TRBJ2-7, the V gene TRBV7-2, with 10 bases lining up with TRBD2. The J segment lost 2 bases and the V segment lost 4 bases, leaving 2 bases of the junction unmatched. The CDR3 is 14 residues long. Germline V lookup: CDR1 SGHTA, CDR2 FQGNSA. In nucleotides, the CDR3 is TGTGCCAGCAGCTGGAGCGGGGGGGCCTACGAGCAGTACTTC. Its protein product is CASSWSGGAYEQYF.

The rearrangement uses TRBV21-1 and TRBJ2-2; TRBD2 is the table's D call, not checked against the DNA. TRBV21-1 is a listed pseudogene. The CDR3 runs to 20 residues. The CDR3 sequence is CASSKDRWERGASNTGELFF. CDR3 in DNA: TGTGCCAGCAGCAAAGATAGGTGGGAGCGGGGGGCCTCGAACACCGGGGAGCTGTTTTTT.

In the case of this clone: The same CDR3 is also encoded by other DNA sequences in this sample. The gene calls are TRBV7-2 and TRBJ2-5; 13 positions match TRBD2. CDR3 length equals 16 residues. CDR1 is SGHTA and CDR2 is FQGNSA in the germline V gene. Germline trimming cut 1 base from V and 5 bases from J; bases unmatched to any gene: 4. The CDR3 sequence: CASSLGLAGGRETQYF. CDR3 nucleotide sequence: TGTGCCAGCAGCTTAGGACTAGCGGGAGGTCGGGAGACCCAGTACTTC. Complete variable domain (other parts from reference TRBV7-2 and TRBJ2-5): GAGVSQSPSNKVTEKGKDVELRCDPISGHTALYWYRQSLGQGLEFLIYFQGNSAPDKSGLPSDRFSAERTGGSVSTLTIQRTQQEDSAVYLCASSLGLAGGRETQYFGPGTRLLVL.

This clone was detected only once. The V gene is TRBV10-1, the J gene TRBJ2-5, with TRBD1 matching over 8 bases. The CDR3 length is 15 residues. Germline V gene data show CDR1 as WNHNN and CDR2 as SYGVQD (reference sequence). V gave up 6 bases and J gave up 2 bases; unmatched junction bases: 8. CDR3 in DNA: TGCGCCAGCAGCGCCACGACAGGGGTACAAGAGACCCAGTACTTC. The encoded protein is CASSATTGVQETQYF.

The rearrangement uses TRBV4-3 and TRBJ2-2; 11 bases are shared with TRBD2. Germline V CDR1 and CDR2: LGHNA, YSLEER. Germline trimming cut 3 bases from V and 5 bases from J; bases unmatched to any gene: 11. The CDR3 extends over 18 amino acids. This CDR3 is CASSHQIAGGSTTGELFF. The CDR3 DNA sequence: TGCGCCAGCAGCCACCAGATAGCGGGGGGGAGTACGACCGGGGAGCTGTTTTTT.

The rearrangement uses TRBV28 and TRBJ1-6, with 7 positions matching TRBD1. V trimming: 5 bases; J trimming: 5 bases; junction bases outside the gene matches: 6. Looked up from germline, CDR1 is MDHEN and CDR2 is SYDVKM. The CDR3 spans 15 residues. In DNA, the CDR3 is TGTGCCAGCAGTGTAGGGGGCCGGAATAATTCACCCCTCCACTTT. Protein: CASSVGGRNNSPLHF.

This clone was seen a single time. The gene calls are TRBV12-5 and TRBJ2-3; 14 bases agree with TRBD2. Per germline, CDR1 LGHNT and CDR2 FRNRAP. The CDR3 sequence is 16 residues long. The trim removed 5 bases at V and 3 bases at J, leaving 4 bases unmatched. The CDR3 sequence is CASGPGTSGRTDTQYF. The CDR3 bases are TGTGCTAGTGGTCCCGGGACTAGCGGGAGAACAGATACGCAGTATTTT. Looking up the rest from reference TRBV12-5 and TRBJ2-3 gives the full variable domain: DARVTQTPRHKVTEMGQEVTMRCQPILGHNTVFWYRQTMMQGLELLAYFRNRAPLDDSGMPKDRFSAEMPDATLATLKIQPSEPRDSAVYFCASGPGTSGRTDTQYFGPGTRLTVL.

The chain is built from TRBV28 and TRBJ1-1, with D possibly being TRBD1 (6 bases). Trimming pared 2 bases from V and 0 bases from J, leaving 13 bases between. The CDR3 sequence is 16 residues long. Germline CDR1 MDHEN, CDR2 SYDVKM. For the CDR3, the DNA is TGTGCCAGCAGTTTAAGGGGGGGCAGGATGAACACTGAAGCTTTCTTT. Translated, it gives CASSLRGGRMNTEAFF.

The gene calls are TRBV15 and TRBJ1-5; 7 nucleotides line up with TRBD1. The CDR3 consists of 14 residues. Germline trimming cut 1 base from V and 5 bases from J; bases unmatched to any gene: 2. From germline, CDR1 is LNHNV and CDR2 YYDKDF (reference sequence). The CDR3 DNA follows: TGTGCCACCAGCAGAGGGGACAGCGATCAGCCCCAGCATTTT. This codes for CATSRGDSDQPQHF.

V usage is TRBV5-4 and J usage is TRBJ1-2, with D perhaps matching TRBD1 (6 bases). The CDR3 covers 15 residues. The V gene lost 1 base and the J gene lost 4 bases, with 14 bases spanning the gap. Looked up from germline, CDR1 is SGHNT and CDR2 is YYREEE (reference sequence). CDR3 bases: TGTGCCAGCAGCTTGACAGGAGGGGGGGGCTATGGCTACACCTTC. Translation: CASSLTGGGGYGYTF. The full variable domain, rest sourced from reference TRBV5-4 and TRBJ1-2, is ETGVTQSPTHLIKTRGQQVTLRCSSQSGHNTVSWYQQALGQGPQFIFQYYREEENGRGNFPPRFSGLQFPNYSSELNVNALELDDSALYLCASSLTGGGGYGYTFGSGTRLTVV.